These 14 T cell receptor beta chains were all obtained from the same sample, sequenced in a study of cytomegalovirus exposure and HLA in healthy donors (dated by TCRdb to 2016 to 2017). Library generation was performed with the immunoSEQ multiplex PCR assay. For the multiplex PCR, a mixture combining 60 forward primers for TCR Vbeta segments and 13 reverse primers for TCR Jbeta segments was used. TCRdb provides this immuneACCESS table in a form limited to in-frame rearrangements. Some clones are lacking; in checked studies, under half of them reflect an unresolved V gene, and why the rest are absent is not known. In all, the sample holds fewer than 140,000 clones, and around 80% of those were seen once. The top ten clonotypes cover 5% to 7.5% of the sample. Sequenced sample: PBMCs. These receptors all come from a woman aged 50 to 60 in good health and CMV-seropositive.

The rearrangement links TRBV19 to TRBJ2-1, with D tentatively TRBD2 (6 bases). CDR1 is LNHDA, CDR2 SQIVND, per germline (reference sequence). The CDR3 has 14 residues. V shed 3 bases and J shed 7 bases, with 13 bases lying between them. CDR3 loop: CASSIGLLGNEQFF. In DNA form, the CDR3 reads TGTGCCAGTAGTATCGGACTACTGGGGAATGAGCAGTTCTTC.

The V and J genes are TRBV27 and TRBJ1-5; the D is unclear. Germline V gives CDR1 MNHEY, CDR2 SMNVEV (reference sequence). Deletions cut 3 bases from V and 0 bases from J, with 12 bases between. This CDR3 region has 16 residues. The CDR3: CASSFGTADSNQPQHF. The DNA of the CDR3 is TGTGCCAGCAGTTTTGGAACAGCTGATAGCAATCAGCCCCAGCATTTT.

The chain combines TRBV19 with TRBJ2-1; D is unresolved. The CDR3 is 14 amino acids. Looked up from germline, CDR1 is LNHDA and CDR2 is SQIVND (reference sequence). V was pared by 0 bases and J by 0 bases, with 3 bases between. The CDR3 here is CASSIDSSYNEQFF. CDR3 nucleotide sequence: TGTGCCAGTAGTATAGACAGCTCCTACAATGAGCAGTTCTTC.

The gene calls are TRBV9 and TRBJ1-1; D is possibly TRBD1 (5 bases). Trimming removed 2 bases from V and 8 bases from J, with 13 bases in between. Germline CDR1 reads SGDLS; CDR2 reads YYNGEE. This CDR3 has 13 residues. DNA for the CDR3: TGTGCCAGCAGCGTTATGACAGTACAAGAAGCTTTCTTT. Its translation: CASSVMTVQEAFF.

V and J are TRBV28 and TRBJ2-1; a weak D match, TRBD2 (5 bases). This CDR3 has 16 residues. Germline CDR1 MDHEN, CDR2 SYDVKM. The ends were cut back, 8 bases at V and 1 base at J, with 18 bases in the middle. The CDR3 DNA reads TGTGCCAGCCGAGGGTGGCGCGGGCCTTCCTACAATGAGCAGTTCTTC. It specifies CASRGWRGPSYNEQFF.

The chain joins TRBV28 to TRBJ2-3; TRBD2 aligns across 12 bases. Looked up from germline, CDR1 is MDHEN and CDR2 is SYDVKM. The CDR3 totals 17 residues. V shed 5 bases, J shed 3 bases, and the junction held 9 bases outside the gene matches. CDR3 sequence: CASSQASGGVGTDTQYF. The DNA of the CDR3 is TGTGCCAGCAGTCAGGCTAGCGGGGGGGTGGGGACAGATACGCAGTATTTT.

The gene calls are TRBV15 and TRBJ1-1, with unresolved D. Germline V gene lookup returns CDR1 LNHNV and CDR2 YYDKDF (reference sequence). This CDR3 spans 15 amino acids. V was cut by 0 bases and J by 1 base, with 9 bases left in between. The CDR3 protein is CATSRDRAGNTEAFF. The CDR3 nucleotides are TGTGCCACCAGCAGAGATCGCGCAGGGAACACTGAAGCTTTCTTT.

This clone was counted a few times. The J gene is TRBJ1-4, the V gene TRBV6-1, with D perhaps matching TRBD1 (6 bases). The germline V and J ends were trimmed by 0 bases and 7 bases, with 12 bases remaining between them. CDR1 is MNHNS, CDR2 SASEGT, per germline. The CDR3 is 15 amino acids. The CDR3 region has the DNA TGTGCCAGCAGTGAAGCGCAGGGGAGGGGTGAAAAACTGTTTTTT. Translated: CASSEAQGRGEKLFF.

The rearrangement uses TRBV28 and TRBJ1-2, with D perhaps TRBD1 (6 bases). Germline lookup yields CDR1 MDHEN and CDR2 SYDVKM. V dropped 2 bases and J dropped 4 bases, with 17 bases sitting between them. CDR3 length: 16 amino acids. The CDR3 nucleotides read TGTGCCAGCAGTTTAGGGATGGGGGGGCTGGGCTATGGCTACACCTTC. Its protein product is CASSLGMGGLGYGYTF.

The CDR3 nucleotides read TGTGCCAGCAGCCTGGACAGGGGGGATGGCTACACCTTC. This codes for CASSLDRGDGYTF. The rearrangement links TRBV7-9 to TRBJ1-2; 10 bases fit TRBD1. This CDR3 has 13 residues. Germline CDR1 and CDR2: SEHNR and FQNEAQ (reference sequence). With V trimmed by 5 bases and J by 6 bases, 3 bases remained unmatched.

This chain links TRBV4-1 with TRBJ1-6; D call uncertain. Looked up from germline, CDR1 is MGHRA and CDR2 is YSYEKL. Trimming took 0 bases from V and 10 from J, leaving 4 bases between them. CDR3 length: 12 amino acids. The CDR3 loop is CASSQDRSPLHF. CDR3 coding DNA: TGCGCCAGCAGCCAAGATCGGTCACCCCTCCACTTT.

The gene calls are TRBV18 and TRBJ2-5; 9 positions match TRBD1. Germline V gene sequence: CDR1 KGHSH, CDR2 LQKENI. The CDR3 is 15 residues long. V lost 0 bases to trimming and J lost 5 bases; unmatched junction nucleotides: 4. The CDR3 coding sequence is TGTGCCAGCTCACCACCGGGACAGGGAGGGGAGACCCAGTACTTC. Its translation: CASSPPGQGGETQYF.

The rearrangement links TRBV28 to TRBJ1-1; D is uncertain. Germline V gene data show CDR1 as MDHEN and CDR2 as SYDVKM. The V end lost 4 bases, the J end lost 10 bases, and 13 bases lay between the germline ends. There are 12 residues in the CDR3. CDR3 DNA: TGTGCCAGCAGTTCTCGGGTATCGGCAGCTTTCTTT. Amino acids: CASSSRVSAAFF.

The rearrangement uses TRBV18 and TRBJ1-2; 7 bases are a match to TRBD1. With V trimmed by 1 base and J by 2 bases, 4 bases remained unmatched. The CDR3 has 15 residues. CDR1 and CDR2 (germline): KGHSH, LQKENI. CDR3 residues: CASSPLGTENYGYTF. The CDR3 nucleotides are TGTGCCAGCTCACCACTAGGGACAGAAAACTATGGCTACACCTTC.